Each of the 20 T cell receptor beta chains below was sequenced from the same sample in a study of response to subunit inactivated influenza vaccine. TCRdb analysed the RT-PCR reads with MiXCR anew, one entry per CDR3 protein. The sample lists just under 550,000 distinct CDR3 sequences, around 21% occurring once. A further study also used this sample, focusing on T cells expressing NK-cell markers. That work contributes: Beta-chain TCR cDNA was generated via 5'RACE template switching with UMIs.

The source material was CD4+ T cells sorted from PBMCs, sampled about 12 days after vaccination. The receptors originated from a man aged 45-60 years who received an inactivated influenza vaccine.

This chain connects TRBV20-1 to TRBJ2-7; 7 positions agree with TRBD1. The V gene's germline CDR1 is DFQATT and CDR2 SNEGSKA (reference sequence). This CDR3 region has 13 residues. The V gene end was trimmed by 6 bases and the J gene end by 2 bases; junction bases not matched to a gene: 7. In nucleotides, the CDR3 is TGCAGTGCCGTGCCCGGGACAGCCTACGAGCAGTACTTC. Amino acids: CSAVPGTAYEQYF.

V and J are TRBV19 and TRBJ1-1, with 8 bases matching TRBD1. The trim removed 5 bases at V and 13 bases at J, leaving 12 bases unmatched. CDR1 and CDR2 (germline): LNHDA, SQIVND (reference sequence). The length of the CDR3 is 13 residues. CDR3 coding DNA: TGTGCCAGTAGTCCCGGGACAGGACGGGGTCTTTTCTTT. It specifies CASSPGTGRGLFF.

This clonotype showed up just a few times. The V gene is TRBV12-3 or TRBV12-4, the J gene TRBJ2-2; 9 nucleotides agree with TRBD2. The CDR3 covers 15 residues. Losses at the gene ends were 6 bases for V and 5 bases for J; bases not matched to a gene: 7. CDR3 region: CASSRAGGRTGELFF. For the CDR3, the DNA is TGTGCCAGCAGCAGGGCGGGAGGGAGGACCGGGGAGCTGTTTTTT.

The chain recombines TRBV4-2 with TRBJ1-6; D call uncertain. Germline values: CDR1 LGHNA, CDR2 YNFKEQ. CDR3 size: 13 residues. The V and J ends lost 3 bases and 5 bases respectively, with 5 bases between them. The CDR3 nucleotides are TGTGCCAGCAGCCAGTTAGATAATTCACCCCTCCACTTT. It codes for CASSQLDNSPLHF.

The chain has TRBV3-1 and TRBJ1-2, with D unclear. Germline values: CDR1 LGHDT, CDR2 YNNKEL (reference sequence). This CDR3 spans 12 amino acids. V was cut by 0 bases and J by 5 bases, with 4 bases left in between. As DNA, the CDR3 is TGTGCCAGCAGCCAAGACAGGTATGGCTACACCTTC. Its protein is CASSQDRYGYTF.

The chain couples TRBV6-2 or TRBV6-3 to TRBJ2-3; D could derive from TRBD1 or TRBD2 (5 bases each). The CDR3 totals 13 residues. Germline V CDR1 and CDR2: MNHEY, SVGEGT. The V and J ends lost 2 bases and 8 bases respectively, with 11 bases between them. The DNA for the CDR3 is TGTGCCAGCAGTTACACGGGACGCCTTACGCAGTATTTT. This translates into CASSYTGRLTQYF.

This clonotype came up a few times. This chain joins TRBV7-9 and TRBJ2-1, with D uncertain. V gave up 1 base and J gave up 12 bases, with 7 bases separating them. The germline gives CDR1 SEHNR, CDR2 FQNEAQ (reference sequence). This CDR3 has 11 amino acids. The CDR3 DNA sequence: TGTGCCAGCAGCTTAGGGTCAGGGCAGTTCTTC. It codes for CASSLGSGQFF.

Only a few counts were recorded for this clonotype. This chain uses TRBV4-3 with TRBJ2-1, with 13 bases fitting TRBD2. J was trimmed by 3 bases and V by 4 bases; bases with no gene match: 6. Germline values: CDR1 LGHNA, CDR2 YSLEER. The CDR3 length is 17 residues. The CDR3 region has the DNA TGCGCCAGCAGCCGAGGGACTAGCGGGATAGGCTACAATGAGCAGTTCTTC. This gives the protein CASSRGTSGIGYNEQFF.

This clonotype showed up just a few times. The chain recombines TRBV7-2 with TRBJ2-1, with D perhaps TRBD1 or TRBD2 (5 bases each). Germline V gene sequence: CDR1 SGHTA, CDR2 FQGNSA. The CDR3 runs to 17 residues. Trimming took off 5 bases at V and 4 bases at J, with 21 bases between the two ends. DNA for the CDR3: TGTGCCAGCAGCCTTTCTCGGGGCAATTCCCGTTACAATGAGCAGTTCTTC. It translates to CASSLSRGNSRYNEQFF.

The rearrangement links TRBV20-1 to TRBJ2-2; no definite D call. With 1 base removed from V and 4 bases from J, the gap between germline ends came to 10 bases. The germline CDR1 and CDR2 sequences are DFQATT and SNEGSKA (reference sequence). There are 14 residues in the CDR3. CDR3 loop: CSARVGRGTGELFF. Written as DNA, the CDR3 is TGCAGTGCTAGAGTCGGCAGAGGCACCGGGGAGCTGTTTTTT.

This clonotype was recorded many times. The genes are TRBV6-1 and TRBJ2-5; 7 bases are shared with TRBD1. From germline, CDR1 is MNHNS and CDR2 SASEGT. This CDR3 spans 13 amino acids. Unmatched junction bases numbered 4, after V lost 8 bases and J lost 1 base. CDR3 residues: CASGDRVQETQYF. CDR3 DNA sequence: TGTGCCAGCGGCGACAGGGTCCAAGAGACCCAGTACTTC.

This clonotype was counted a few times. The chain recombines TRBV12-3 or TRBV12-4 with TRBJ2-3; 10 nucleotides align to TRBD1. J was trimmed by 1 base and V by 6 bases; bases with no gene match: 4. There are 15 residues in the CDR3. The CDR3: CASRAGQGRTDTQYF. As DNA, the CDR3 is TGTGCCAGCAGAGCGGGACAGGGGCGCACAGATACGCAGTATTTT.

The chain couples TRBV27 to TRBJ2-6, with no clear D. The V gene lost 3 bases and the J gene lost 3 bases, with 9 bases spanning the gap. The CDR3 length is 15 residues. CDR1 is MNHEY and CDR2 is SMNVEV in the germline V gene (reference sequence). This chain's CDR3 is CASSLGLGGANVLTF. CDR3 coding DNA: TGTGCCAGCAGTTTGGGGTTGGGTGGGGCCAACGTCCTGACTTTC.

The rearrangement links TRBV5-5 to TRBJ1-4; D remains unclear. V was pared by 0 bases and J by 6 bases, with 12 bases between. Germline V gives CDR1 SGHKS, CDR2 YYEKEE (reference sequence). This CDR3 region has 15 residues. CDR3 protein: CASSLAVQRDEKLFF. DNA of the CDR3: TGTGCCAGCAGCTTGGCCGTCCAACGGGATGAAAAACTGTTTTTT.

The V gene is TRBV12-3 or TRBV12-4, the J gene TRBJ1-2, with a tentative D call TRBD1 (6 bases). The CDR3 extends over 13 amino acids. The V and J ends lost 2 bases and 8 bases respectively, with 12 bases between them. CDR3 loop: CASSLFRGGGYTF. The CDR3 DNA sequence: TGTGCCAGCAGTTTATTCAGGGGCGGAGGCTACACCTTC.

V is TRBV5-1 and J is TRBJ1-3; 7 nucleotides match TRBD1. The germline gives CDR1 SGHRS, CDR2 YFSETQ. The CDR3 is 15 residues long. J was trimmed by 0 bases and V by 4 bases; bases with no gene match: 4. The DNA of the CDR3 is TGCGCCAGCAGCAGTGGGACAGACTCTGGAAACACCATATATTTT. Translation gives CASSSGTDSGNTIYF.

In its sample, this clonotype was seen a few times. J is TRBJ2-1 and V is TRBV7-9; the D is unclear. Trimming removed 1 base from V and 6 bases from J, with 7 bases in between. CDR1 is SEHNR, CDR2 FQNEAQ, per germline (reference sequence). This CDR3 contains 13 residues. CDR3 nucleotide sequence: TGTGCCAGCAGCTTAGAATCTGGCAATGAGCAGTTCTTC. Amino acids: CASSLESGNEQFF.

J is TRBJ2-3 and V is TRBV10-3; 9 nucleotides line up with TRBD2. Germline CDR1 and CDR2: ENHRY and SYGVKD. The CDR3 contains 16 residues. V lost 6 bases and J lost 0; bases outside the gene matches: 7. Here the CDR3 reads CAIRAGTSFSTDTQYF. The CDR3 DNA reads as TGTGCCATCAGAGCCGGGACTAGCTTTAGCACAGATACGCAGTATTTT.

This clonotype showed up just a few times. The chain combines TRBV11-2 with TRBJ2-7; a weak D match, TRBD2 (6 bases). V was pared by 5 bases and J by 6 bases, with 17 bases between. The CDR3 spans 14 residues. Germline lookup yields CDR1 SGHAT and CDR2 FQNNGV. The CDR3, as DNA: TGTGCCAGCAGCCCATTCCGGGACTTGCGCGAGCAGTACTTC. It yields the protein CASSPFRDLREQYF.

This clonotype came up a few times. This sequence joins TRBV7-2 and TRBJ2-1; 9 nucleotides align to TRBD1. The V and J ends lost 4 bases and 1 base, in that order; junction bases with no gene match: 2. The CDR3 extends over 15 amino acids. Germline CDR1 SGHTA, CDR2 FQGNSA. CDR3 protein: CASSWTGESYNEQFF. The CDR3 DNA reads as TGTGCCAGCAGCTGGACAGGGGAATCCTACAATGAGCAGTTCTTC.